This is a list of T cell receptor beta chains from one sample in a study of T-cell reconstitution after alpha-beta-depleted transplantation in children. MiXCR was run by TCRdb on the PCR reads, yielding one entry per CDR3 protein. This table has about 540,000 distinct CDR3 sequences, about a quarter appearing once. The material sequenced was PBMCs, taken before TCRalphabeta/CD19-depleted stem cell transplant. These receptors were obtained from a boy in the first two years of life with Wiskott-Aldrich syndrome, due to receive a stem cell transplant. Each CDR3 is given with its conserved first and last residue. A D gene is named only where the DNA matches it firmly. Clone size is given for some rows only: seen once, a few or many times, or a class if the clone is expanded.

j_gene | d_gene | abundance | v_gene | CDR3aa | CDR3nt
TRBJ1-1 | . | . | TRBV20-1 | CSAYRGFLIMNTEAFF | TGCAGTGCTTATCGAGGATTCTTGATCATGAACACTGAAGCTTTCTTT
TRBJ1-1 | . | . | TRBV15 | CATSKPSGPVDAGAFF | TGTGCCACCAGCAAACCCTCCGGGCCGGTGGACGCGGGAGCTTTCTTT
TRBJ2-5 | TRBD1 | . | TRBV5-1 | CASSPNRGSLQETQYF | TGCGCCAGCAGCCCCAACAGGGGCTCTCTCCAAGAGACCCAGTACTTC
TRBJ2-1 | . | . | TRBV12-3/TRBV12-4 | CASSQRLFQFF | TGTGCCAGCAGTCAGAGACTCTTTCAGTTCTTC
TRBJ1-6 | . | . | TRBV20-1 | CSAPTGGNSPLHF | TGCAGTGCACCGACGGGAGGGAACTCACCCCTCCACTTT
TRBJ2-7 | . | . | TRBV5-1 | CASSSGGRGGEQYF | TGCGCCAGCAGCTCCGGCGGGAGAGGGGGTGAGCAGTACTTC
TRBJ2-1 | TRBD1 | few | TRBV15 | CATSSDRGSSHEQFF | TGTGCCACCAGCAGTGACAGGGGGAGCTCCCATGAGCAGTTCTTC
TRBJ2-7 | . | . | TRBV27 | CASSSPAGYFYEQYF | TGTGCCAGCAGTTCCCCTGCAGGTTATTTCTACGAGCAGTACTTC
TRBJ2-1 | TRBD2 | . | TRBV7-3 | CASSLLSSGRRGYNEQFF | TGTGCCAGCAGCTTATTGAGTAGCGGGAGAAGGGGTTACAATGAGCAGTTCTTC
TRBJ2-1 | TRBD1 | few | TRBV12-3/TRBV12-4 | CASSSLRTGVKYNEQFF | TGTGCCAGCAGTTCCCTACGGACAGGGGTAAAATACAATGAGCAGTTCTTC
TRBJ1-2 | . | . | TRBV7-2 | CASSLQAKINYGYTF | TGTGCCAGCAGCTTACAGGCAAAAATCAACTATGGCTACACCTTC
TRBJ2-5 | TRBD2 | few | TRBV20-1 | CSARGRGELQETQYF | TGCAGTGCTAGGGGGCGGGGGGAGCTTCAAGAGACCCAGTACTTC
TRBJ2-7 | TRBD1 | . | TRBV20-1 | CSAREGTGVSEQYF | TGCAGTGCTAGAGAGGGGACAGGGGTCTCCGAGCAGTACTTC
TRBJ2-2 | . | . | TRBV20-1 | CSARLQGNTGELFF | TGCAGTGCTAGATTGCAGGGGAACACCGGGGAGCTGTTTTTT
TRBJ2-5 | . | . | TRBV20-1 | CSAVGPYQETQYF | TGCAGTGCTGTAGGACCGTACCAAGAGACCCAGTACTTC
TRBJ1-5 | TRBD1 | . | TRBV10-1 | CASSEPQTGVGGNQPQHF | TGCGCCAGCAGTGAGCCCCAGACAGGGGTTGGAGGCAATCAGCCCCAGCATTTT
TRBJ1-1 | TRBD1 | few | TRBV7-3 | CASSLVQGAEAFF | TGTGCCAGCAGCTTAGTTCAGGGGGCTGAAGCTTTCTTT
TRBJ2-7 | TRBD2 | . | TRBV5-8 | CASSLSGGRAHEQYF | TGTGCCAGCAGCTTGTCCGGCGGGAGGGCCCACGAGCAGTACTTC
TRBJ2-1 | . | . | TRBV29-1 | CSVERDLDEQFF | TGCAGCGTTGAACGGGACCTCGATGAGCAGTTCTTC
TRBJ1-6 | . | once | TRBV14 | CASSQRAGDNSPLHF | TGTGCCAGCAGCCAAAGGGCAGGGGACAATTCACCCCTCCACTTT
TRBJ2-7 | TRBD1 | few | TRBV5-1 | CASSLSGGPPTYEQYF | TGCGCCAGCAGCTTGTCAGGGGGCCCTCCAACCTACGAGCAGTACTTC
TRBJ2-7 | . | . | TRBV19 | CASSMWVASPYEQYF | TGTGCCAGTAGTATGTGGGTCGCTAGTCCCTACGAGCAGTACTTC
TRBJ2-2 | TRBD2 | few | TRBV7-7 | CASRPTTSGRYTGELFF | TGTGCCAGCAGACCCACTACTAGCGGGAGGTATACCGGGGAGCTGTTTTTT
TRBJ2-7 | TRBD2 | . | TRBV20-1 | CSARGLAGGPINEQYF | TGCAGTGCTAGGGGACTAGCGGGAGGGCCAATCAACGAGCAGTACTTC
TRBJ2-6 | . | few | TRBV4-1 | CASSQEPAGSGANVLTF | TGCGCCAGCAGCCAAGAACCGGCTGGCTCTGGGGCCAACGTCCTGACTTTC
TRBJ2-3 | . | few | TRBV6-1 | CASERRASTDTQYF | TGTGCCAGCGAGAGAAGGGCTAGCACAGATACGCAGTATTTT
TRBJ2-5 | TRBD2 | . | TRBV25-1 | CASSEGLAPQETQYF | TGTGCCAGCAGTGAGGGACTAGCGCCTCAAGAGACCCAGTACTTC
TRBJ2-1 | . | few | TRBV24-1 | CATSDTRQESSYNEQFF | TGTGCCACCAGTGATACCCGACAGGAGAGCTCCTACAATGAGCAGTTCTTC
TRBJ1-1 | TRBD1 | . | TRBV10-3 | CAISGGRTGGSLMNTEAFF | TGTGCCATCAGTGGGGGGCGGACAGGGGGCTCCCTAATGAACACTGAAGCTTTCTTT
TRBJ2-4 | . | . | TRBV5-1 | CASSLDAGWDIQYF | TGCGCCAGCAGCTTGGATGCAGGGTGGGACATTCAGTACTTC
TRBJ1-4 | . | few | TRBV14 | CASSQGLMTGAEKLFF | TGTGCCAGCAGCCAAGGGCTCATGACCGGGGCCGAAAAACTGTTTTTT
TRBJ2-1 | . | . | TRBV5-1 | CASSLLGGTVVNEQFF | TGCGCCAGCAGCTTGTTGGGCGGAACAGTAGTTAATGAGCAGTTCTTC
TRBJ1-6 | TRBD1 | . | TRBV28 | CASSDYDRGNSPLHF | TGTGCCAGCAGCGATTACGACAGGGGAAATTCACCCCTCCACTTT
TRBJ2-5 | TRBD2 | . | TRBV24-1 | CATSSGTESYGETQYF | TGTGCCACGAGTAGCGGGACCGAATCCTACGGAGAGACCCAGTACTTC
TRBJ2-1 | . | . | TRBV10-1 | CASSDRATEQFF | TGCGCCAGCAGTGATCGGGCGACTGAGCAGTTCTTC
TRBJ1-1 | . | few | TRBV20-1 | CSARRGYTEAFF | TGCAGTGCTCGCCGGGGGTACACTGAAGCTTTCTTT
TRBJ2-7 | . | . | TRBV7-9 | CASSLPPGRSYEQYF | TGTGCCAGCAGCTTACCGCCGGGACGGAGCTACGAGCAGTACTTC
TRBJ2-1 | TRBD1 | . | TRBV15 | CATSRATGTGGNEQFF | TGTGCCACCAGCAGAGCGACCGGGACAGGGGGCAATGAGCAGTTCTTC
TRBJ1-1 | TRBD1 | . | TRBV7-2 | CASRRQGASVAFF | TGTGCCAGCAGACGACAGGGGGCTTCTGTAGCTTTCTTT
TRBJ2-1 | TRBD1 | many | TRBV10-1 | CASSESGQGVYYNEQFF | TGCGCCAGCAGTGAGTCGGGACAGGGGGTATACTACAATGAGCAGTTCTTC
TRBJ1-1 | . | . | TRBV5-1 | CASSLERTANTEAFF | TGCGCCAGCAGCTTGGAAAGGACCGCGAACACTGAAGCTTTCTTT
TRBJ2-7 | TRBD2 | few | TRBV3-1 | CASSRTTSGRPYEQYF | TGTGCCAGCAGCCGTACCACTAGCGGGAGACCCTACGAGCAGTACTTC
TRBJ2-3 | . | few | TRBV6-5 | CATQLRAGANTDTQYF | TGTGCCACTCAGTTACGGGCAGGGGCGAACACAGATACGCAGTATTTT
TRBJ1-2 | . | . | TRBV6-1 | CASSEAETGSYGYTF | TGTGCCAGCAGTGAAGCGGAAACAGGGTCGTATGGCTACACCTTC
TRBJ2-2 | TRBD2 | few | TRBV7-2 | CASRVLAGAPGTGELFF | TGTGCCAGCAGAGTACTAGCGGGAGCCCCAGGGACCGGGGAGCTGTTTTTT
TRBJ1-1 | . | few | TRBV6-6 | CASSYQVETEAFF | TGTGCCAGCAGTTACCAGGTAGAAACTGAAGCTTTCTTT
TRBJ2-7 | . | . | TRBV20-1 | CSAREQDLYYEQYF | TGCAGTGCTAGAGAGCAGGACCTGTACTACGAGCAGTACTTC
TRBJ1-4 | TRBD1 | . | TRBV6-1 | CASSRGTGTNEKLFF | TGTGCCAGCAGTAGGGGGACAGGTACTAATGAAAAACTGTTTTTT